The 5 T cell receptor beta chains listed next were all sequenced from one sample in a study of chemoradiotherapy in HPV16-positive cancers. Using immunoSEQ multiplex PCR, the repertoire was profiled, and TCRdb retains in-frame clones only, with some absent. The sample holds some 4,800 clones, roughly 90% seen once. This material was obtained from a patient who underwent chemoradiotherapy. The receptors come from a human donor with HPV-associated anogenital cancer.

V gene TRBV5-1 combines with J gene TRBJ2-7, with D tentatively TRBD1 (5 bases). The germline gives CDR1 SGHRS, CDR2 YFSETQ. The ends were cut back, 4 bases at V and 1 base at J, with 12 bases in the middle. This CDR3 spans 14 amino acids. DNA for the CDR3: TGCGCCAGCAGCCGCTCGACAGAGTCCTACGAGCAGTACTTC. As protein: CASSRSTESYEQYF.

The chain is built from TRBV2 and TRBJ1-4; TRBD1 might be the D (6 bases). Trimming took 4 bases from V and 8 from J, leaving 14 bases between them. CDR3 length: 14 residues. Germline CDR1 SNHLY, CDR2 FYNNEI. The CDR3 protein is CASSGGALWEKLFF. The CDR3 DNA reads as TGTGCCAGCAGTGGGGGGGCCTTATGGGAAAAACTGTTTTTT.

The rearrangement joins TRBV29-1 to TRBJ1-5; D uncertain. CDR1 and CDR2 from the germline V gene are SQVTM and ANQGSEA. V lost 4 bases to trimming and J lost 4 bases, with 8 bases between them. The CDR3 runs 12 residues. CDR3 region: CSVGGGNQPQHF. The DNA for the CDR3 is TGCAGCGTTGGAGGAGGAAATCAGCCCCAGCATTTT.

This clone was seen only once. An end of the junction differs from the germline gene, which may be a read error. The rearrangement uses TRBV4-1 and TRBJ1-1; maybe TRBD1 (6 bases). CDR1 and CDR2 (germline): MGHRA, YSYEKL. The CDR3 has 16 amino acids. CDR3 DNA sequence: TGCGCCAGCAACCAAGGACAGTACAACAAGAACACTGAAGCTTTCTTT. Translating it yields CASNQGQYNKNTEAFF.

This chain's CDR3 is CASSSRRSEYF. CDR3 DNA: TGTGCCAGCAGCTCACGTCGGTCGGAGTACTTC. V gene TRBV5-6 combines with J gene TRBJ2-7, with no clear D. V lost 3 bases, J lost 11 bases, and 12 bases lay in between. In germline, CDR1 is SGHDT, CDR2 YYEEEE. The CDR3 contains 11 residues.